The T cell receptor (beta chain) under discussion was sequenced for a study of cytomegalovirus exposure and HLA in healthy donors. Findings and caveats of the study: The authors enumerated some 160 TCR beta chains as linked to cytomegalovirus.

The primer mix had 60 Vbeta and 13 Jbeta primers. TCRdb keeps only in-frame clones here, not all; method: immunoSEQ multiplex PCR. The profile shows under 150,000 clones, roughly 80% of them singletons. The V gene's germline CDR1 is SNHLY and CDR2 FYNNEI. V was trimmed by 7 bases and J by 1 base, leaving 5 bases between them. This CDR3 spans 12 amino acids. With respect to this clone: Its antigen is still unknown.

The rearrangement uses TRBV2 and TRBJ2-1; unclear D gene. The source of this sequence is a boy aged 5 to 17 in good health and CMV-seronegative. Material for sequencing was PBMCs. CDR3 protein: CASTLSYNEQFF. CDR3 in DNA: TGTGCCAGCACTCTATCCTACAATGAGCAGTTCTTC.